This T cell receptor (beta chain) came from a study of beta chain features in type 1 diabetes. Whole-study results and caveats: Among patients with Type 1 diabetes, TCRB CDR3s were moderately but significantly shorter in every one of the four CD4+ subsets. There were fewer insertions and more deletions at the VDJ junctions of type 1 diabetes patients. Possible PCR preference for shorter templates applied equally to patients and controls.

This clone was found a few times. The target antigen is unknown. CDR1 and CDR2 from the germline V gene are GTSNPN and SVGIG (reference sequence). V dropped 4 bases and J dropped 3; count of bases not matched to a gene: 8. The CDR3 spans 15 residues. The authors reverse transcribed all of the isolated RNA, so sequencing captured expressed TCRB transcripts. Assay: immunoSEQ multiplex PCR; the TCRdb copy retains only in-frame clones and omits some. The table includes a few hundred thousand clones, approximately 16% detected once. The specimen was naive CD4+ T cells from blood. The rearrangement uses TRBV30 and TRBJ1-2, with 10 bases identical to TRBD1. The sequence was obtained from a man between 18 and 29 years old with type 1 diabetes. The CDR3 reads CAWTPGQGLHYGYTF. The DNA of the CDR3 is TGTGCCTGGACCCCGGGACAGGGGCTTCACTATGGCTACACCTTC.